A selection of T cell receptor beta chains follows, all from one sample in a study of identical twins. In TCRdb, the 5' RACE reads were re-called with MiXCR into one record per CDR3 protein. This table holds 200,000 to 250,000 distinct CDR3 sequences, around 6.8% found once. Separately, the same data were catalogued under a study of yellow fever vaccine responses in identical twins.

Input material: memory (CD45RO+) T cells sorted from blood. The receptors derive from a woman aged 18-29 years in good health. Both conserved end residues are part of each CDR3. Fields, in order: J gene, clone size, V gene, D gene, CDR3 protein, CDR3 DNA. D genes are given only for firm matches. The size entry is marked missing in some rows and otherwise reads once, few, many or a size class.

TRBJ2-5 . TRBV7-3 . CASSPGRGQRYQETQYF TGTGCCAGCAGCCCTGGGCGGGGACAGAGGTACCAAGAGACCCAGTACTTC
TRBJ1-5 few TRBV6-1 . CASSGQVNNQPQHF TGTGCCAGCAGTGGACAGGTCAACAATCAGCCCCAGCATTTT
TRBJ2-3 . TRBV20-1 TRBD2 CSVPSGRVGDTQYF TGCAGTGTTCCTAGCGGGAGAGTCGGAGATACGCAGTATTTT
TRBJ1-1 few TRBV3-1 . CASSQENVLLCEGRTEAFF TGTGCCAGCAGCCAAGAGAACGTACTGCTCTGCGAGGGGCGCACTGAAGCTTTCTTT
TRBJ1-2 few TRBV4-3 . CASSLQWGDGYTF TGCGCCAGCAGCCTCCAATGGGGGGATGGCTACACCTTC
TRBJ1-6 many TRBV2 . CASRLSDISPLHF TGTGCCAGCAGGCTCTCAGACATTTCACCCCTCCACTTT
TRBJ2-2 few TRBV15 . CATSRVGRGGTGELFF TGTGCCACCAGCAGAGTTGGCAGGGGGGGGACCGGGGAGCTGTTTTTT
TRBJ1-2 . TRBV7-9 TRBD1 CASSSGDRANYGYTF TGTGCCAGCAGCTCAGGGGACAGAGCTAACTATGGCTACACCTTC
TRBJ2-5 few TRBV6-1 TRBD2 CASTKASGRGETQYF TGTGCCAGCACCAAAGCCAGCGGGAGGGGCGAGACCCAGTACTTC
TRBJ2-7 . TRBV9 . CASSVEARATYEQYF TGTGCCAGCAGCGTAGAAGCGCGAGCTACCTACGAGCAGTACTTC
TRBJ2-6 few TRBV5-1 . CASSLVGPGSGANVLTF TGCGCCAGCAGCTTGGTCGGACCGGGCTCTGGGGCCAACGTCCTGACTTTC
TRBJ1-4 . TRBV5-1 . CASSRDGFEKLFF TGCGCCAGCAGCCGAGACGGGTTCGAAAAACTGTTTTTT
TRBJ1-1 many TRBV6-1 . CASSERKAGAEAFF TGTGCCAGCAGTGAAAGGAAAGCTGGGGCTGAAGCTTTCTTT
TRBJ2-7 few TRBV7-2 TRBD1 CASSSGGDRALYEQYF TGTGCCAGCAGCTCAGGCGGGGACAGGGCCCTATACGAGCAGTACTTC
TRBJ2-5 . TRBV10-2 . CASNRPGQETQYF TGCGCCAGCAACCGACCAGGCCAAGAGACCCAGTACTTC
TRBJ1-1 many TRBV10-3 . CAISGLTEAFF TGTGCCATCAGTGGCCTCACTGAAGCTTTCTTT
TRBJ1-5 few TRBV5-5 . CASSSLSGDSNQPQHF TGTGCCAGCAGCTCGCTATCGGGGGATAGCAATCAGCCCCAGCATTTT
TRBJ2-5 . TRBV24-1 . CATSRPGGGETQYF TGTGCCACCTCACGACCCGGTGGGGGGGAGACCCAGTACTTC
TRBJ2-5 many TRBV7-8 TRBD2 CASSGTGGRASETQYF TGTGCCAGCAGCGGAACTGGCGGGAGGGCCTCGGAGACCCAGTACTTC
TRBJ2-2 many TRBV28 TRBD2 CASRPLAGDPTGELFF TGTGCCAGCAGACCTCTAGCGGGAGATCCCACCGGGGAGCTGTTTTTT
TRBJ2-1 many TRBV29-1 . CNHLPCRSSYNEQFF TGCAACCACCTGCCGTGCAGATCCTCCTACAATGAGCAGTTCTTC
TRBJ2-3 few TRBV5-1 TRBD1 CASSLGTGGFGVDTQYF TGCGCCAGCAGCTTGGGGACAGGGGGTTTTGGAGTAGATACGCAGTATTTT
TRBJ2-3 few TRBV15 TRBD2 CATSPTSGRAGTDTQYF TGTGCCACCAGTCCGACTAGCGGGAGGGCCGGCACAGATACGCAGTATTTT
TRBJ1-1 . TRBV20-1 TRBD1 CSARSNDRVNGEAFF TGCAGTGCTCGATCGAATGACAGGGTTAATGGTGAAGCTTTCTTT
TRBJ2-3 many TRBV18 . CASSPQLLSDTQYF TGTGCCAGCTCACCTCAACTACTTTCAGATACGCAGTATTTT
TRBJ1-1 few TRBV15 TRBD1 CATSRVTGTGGTEAFF TGTGCCACCAGCAGAGTAACGGGGACAGGGGGCACTGAAGCTTTCTTT
TRBJ2-7 many TRBV29-1 TRBD2 CSVAMPSGFEQYF TGCAGCGTTGCTATGCCTAGCGGATTCGAGCAGTACTTC